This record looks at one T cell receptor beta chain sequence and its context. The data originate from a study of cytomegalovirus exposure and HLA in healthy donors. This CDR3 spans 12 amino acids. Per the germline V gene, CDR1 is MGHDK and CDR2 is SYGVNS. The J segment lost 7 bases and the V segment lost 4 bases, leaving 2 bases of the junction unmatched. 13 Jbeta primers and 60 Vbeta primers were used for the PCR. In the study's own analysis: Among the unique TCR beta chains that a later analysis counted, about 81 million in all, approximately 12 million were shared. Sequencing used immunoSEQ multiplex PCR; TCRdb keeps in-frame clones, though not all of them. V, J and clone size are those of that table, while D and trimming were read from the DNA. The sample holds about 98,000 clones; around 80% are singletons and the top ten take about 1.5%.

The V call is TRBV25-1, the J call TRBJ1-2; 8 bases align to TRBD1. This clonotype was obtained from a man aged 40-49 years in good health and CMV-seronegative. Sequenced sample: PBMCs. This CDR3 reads CASSGRGLGYTF. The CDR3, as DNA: TGTGCCAGCAGTGGCAGGGGGCTTGGCTACACCTTC.